Presented here are 10 T cell receptor beta chains from one specimen sequenced in a study of a mutant IDH1 vaccine in newly diagnosed glioma. The antigens of these receptors remain unknown. Libraries were prepared by immunoSEQ multiplex PCR; TCRdb keeps only in-frame clonotypes and omits some of them. The sample lists tens of thousands of clones; around 93% were seen once. Documented time point: week 23, last vaccination. Each dose delivered 300 ug of mutant IDH1 20-mer peptide subcutaneously with imiquimod. The starting material was PBMCs, obtained from a glioma patient whose treatment included an IDH1 peptide vaccine. The receptors shown here come from a man between 50 and 59 years old with glioma.

The rearrangement uses TRBV29-1 and TRBJ2-5; D is tentatively TRBD1 or TRBD2 (6 bases each). The DNA end lines up better with TRBJ2-7; the J call may be wrong. Germline loops: CDR1 SQVTM, CDR2 ANQGSEA. This CDR3 contains 13 residues. The CDR3, as DNA: TGCAGCGTTGCGACACGGGGGCCCTACGAGCAGTACTTC. Protein sequence: CSVATRGPYEQYF.

The V and J genes are TRBV2 and TRBJ1-4; 7 bases align to TRBD1. V shed 4 bases, J shed 1 base, and the junction held 3 bases outside the gene matches. Looked up from germline, CDR1 is SNHLY and CDR2 is FYNNEI. The length of the CDR3 is 15 residues. CDR3 in amino acids: CASSGDSRTNEKLFF. CDR3 nucleotides: TGTGCCAGCAGTGGGGACAGCCGAACTAATGAAAAACTGTTTTTT.

This chain connects TRBV9 to TRBJ2-5; possible D gene TRBD2, 6 bases. Germline V gives CDR1 SGDLS, CDR2 YYNGEE. The CDR3 loop spans 14 amino acids. V lost 3 bases and J lost 5, with 14 bases in between. The CDR3: CASSATRGSETQYF. CDR3 coding DNA: TGTGCCAGCAGCGCAACGCGGGGCTCCGAGACCCAGTACTTC.

This clone was recorded only once. The chain recombines TRBV7-9 with TRBJ2-7; D gene uncertain. Germline CDR1 reads SEHNR; CDR2 reads FQNEAQ (reference sequence). V was cut by 4 bases and J by 6 bases, with 13 bases left in between. The CDR3 totals 13 residues. The CDR3 region has the DNA TGTGCCAGCAGCTCCCCCCCCTACGCCGAGCAGTACTTC. Translated: CASSSPPYAEQYF.

This chain joins TRBV5-1 and TRBJ2-7, with TRBD1 matching over 8 bases. This CDR3 has 15 amino acids. V shed 0 bases and J 7 bases; nucleotides not matched to a gene: 9. CDR1 SGHRS and CDR2 YFSETQ come from the germline V gene. CDR3 DNA sequence: TGCGCCAGCAGCTTGGGTCAGGGGGCTGTCTGGGAGCAGTACTTC. It specifies CASSLGQGAVWEQYF.

This chain joins TRBV15 and TRBJ1-5; D is possibly TRBD1 (6 bases). This CDR3 spans 14 amino acids. Germline lookup yields CDR1 LNHNV and CDR2 YYDKDF (reference sequence). Trimming left V 3 bases short and J 3 bases short, with 9 bases between. As DNA, the CDR3 is TGTGCCACCAGCAGTGGACAGCCCAATCAGCCCCAGCATTTT. It codes for CATSSGQPNQPQHF. Supplemented by reference TRBV15 and TRBJ1-5, the full variable domain reads DAMVIQNPRYQVTQFGKPVTLSCSQTLNHNVMYWYQQKSSQAPKLLFHYYDKDFNNEADTPDNFQSRRPNTSFCFLDIRSPGLGDTAMYLCATSSGQPNQPQHFGDGTRLSIL.

This clone has just one count. The rearrangement joins TRBV4-3 to TRBJ1-2; no definite D call. This CDR3 comprises 15 residues. CDR1 and CDR2 from the germline V gene are LGHNA and YSLEER. V lost 0 bases and J lost 8, with 16 bases in between. Here the CDR3 reads CASSQDNGPGGGYTF. CDR3 nucleotide sequence: TGCGCCAGCAGCCAAGACAACGGGCCAGGAGGGGGCTACACCTTC.

This clone was recorded once. The CDR3 here is CASSLAGGGDNEQFF. CDR3 DNA: TGTGCCAGCAGCTTAGCGGGAGGCGGGGACAATGAGCAGTTCTTC. The chain uses TRBV13 and TRBJ2-1; 7 bases are a match to TRBD2. Per germline, CDR1 PRHDT and CDR2 FYEKMQ (reference sequence). The trim removed 1 base at V and 5 bases at J, leaving 5 bases unmatched. This CDR3 region has 15 residues.

The chain's CDR3 is CASSYAFGGRNYEQYF. CDR3 DNA: TGTGCCAGCAGTTACGCATTTGGCGGGAGGAATTACGAGCAGTACTTC. This chain connects TRBV6-5 to TRBJ2-7; TRBD2 matches at 8 bases. CDR1 and CDR2 from the germline V gene are MNHEY and SVGAGI. Unmatched junction bases numbered 10, after V lost 2 bases and J lost 4 bases. This CDR3 spans 16 amino acids.

In this sample, this clone turned up a few times. The chain is built from TRBV6-6 and TRBJ2-1, with D perhaps matching TRBD1 or TRBD2 (6 bases each). The CDR3 covers 14 residues. In germline, CDR1 is MNHNY, CDR2 SVGAGI (reference sequence). Trimming removed 6 bases from V and 6 bases from J, with 15 bases in between. The CDR3 DNA is TGTGCCAGCAGACCCGGGAGAGGGGGCAATGAGCAGTTCTTC. Translating gives CASRPGRGGNEQFF.